Detailed here is one TCR beta chain. Its antigen is currently unknown. These data are taken from a study of response to subunit inactivated influenza vaccine. General study findings and limits: Few new T cells, the authors suggested, are recruited by each seasonal influenza vaccination.

This CDR3 has 19 amino acids. The germline V gene has CDR1 KGHSH and CDR2 LQKENI. V dropped 1 base and J dropped 0; count of bases not matched to a gene: 9. TCRdb itself ran the RT-PCR reads through MiXCR, one entry per CDR3 protein. Of 500,000 to 550,000 distinct CDR3 sequences in the sample, roughly 7.6% were seen once. The sequences come from PBMCs from blood, collected around 25 months after vaccination. This rearrangement joins TRBV18 to TRBJ2-1; 10 bases match TRBD2. The receptor was derived from a man in his fifties or sixties who received an inactivated influenza vaccine. The CDR3, as DNA: TGTGCCAGCTCACCACGGTTTATTAGCGGGAGGCTCTCCTACAATGAGCAGTTCTTC. Encoded protein: CASSPRFISGRLSYNEQFF.